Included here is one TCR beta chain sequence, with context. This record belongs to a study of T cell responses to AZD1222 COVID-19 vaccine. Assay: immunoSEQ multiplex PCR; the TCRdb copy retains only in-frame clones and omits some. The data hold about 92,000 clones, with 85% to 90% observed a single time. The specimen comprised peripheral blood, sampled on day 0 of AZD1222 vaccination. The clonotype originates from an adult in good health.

CDR3 in DNA: TGTGCCAGCTCACCACCGGGGGTGGTGAACACCGGGGAGCTGTTTTTT. Protein: CASSPPGVVNTGELFF. The genes are TRBV18 and TRBJ2-2, with D perhaps being TRBD1 or TRBD2 (5 bases each). The germline V and J ends were trimmed by 0 bases and 1 base, with 9 bases remaining between them. This CDR3 has 16 amino acids. Germline V gene lookup returns CDR1 KGHSH and CDR2 LQKENI.